This TCR beta chain was captured by sequencing in a study of T-cell memory formation after mild COVID-19. The wider study: Largely, the TCR clusters proved donor specific. Study outcomes and limitations: Clonal second-wave expansions that peaked on day 37 had unconfirmed SARS-CoV-2 specificity. From day 15 to 85, contracting clones were balanced between CD4 and CD8, whereas later expanders leaned toward CD4+.

About this clonotype itself: Its antigen is still unknown. The junction shows a germline mismatch at one end, possibly a read error.

CDR3 size: 13 residues. TCR alpha and TCR beta cDNA libraries carrying sample barcodes and UMIs were produced by 5'RACE using constant-segment primers. TCRdb independently ran MiXCR on the 5' RACE reads; one entry per CDR3 protein. This table holds 130,000 to 150,000 distinct CDR3 sequences, roughly a fifth found once. Specimen: PBMCs or a T cell subset sorted from them (not recorded which). This clonotype was sampled from an adult woman who had mild COVID-19 (a few samples of this study predate the infection). Cell type and time point are not known. The chain links TRBV12-3 or TRBV12-4 to TRBJ2-1; D not resolved. CDR3 loop: CASSTLRNGELFF. CDR3 bases: TGTGCCAGCAGTACACTACGGAACGGAGAGCTGTTCTTC.